A selection of T cell receptor beta chains follows, all from one sample in a study of regulatory T cells in long-lasting Graves disease. TCRdb passed the multiplex PCR reads through MiXCR, listing each CDR3 protein once. Of 700,000 or so distinct CDR3 sequences listed, about 30% were seen once; the top ten hold roughly 40%. Sequencing was performed on peripheral blood mononuclear cells (PBMCs), taken when the disease was refractory, from a patient treated with antithyroid drugs. These receptors originate from a female donor with Graves disease. CDR3s include the opening cysteine and the closing phenylalanine or tryptophan. D genes are given only for firm matches.

TRBJ2-7 TRBD2 TRBV7-9 CASSLWAGGPRHEQYF
TRBJ1-1 NA TRBV6-2/TRBV6-3 CASRLSQGPNTEAFF
TRBJ1-2 NA TRBV2 CASSVLGTSPYGYTF
TRBJ2-5 TRBD2 TRBV12-3/TRBV12-4 CASSTRGSGRRETQYF
TRBJ1-2 NA TRBV20-1 CSARDKSQVYGYTF
TRBJ1-1 TRBD1 TRBV28 CASSTAGTGVEAFF
TRBJ2-5 TRBD1 TRBV27 CASRPLRQGWETQYF
TRBJ1-2 NA TRBV4-1 CASSQEVTRTPGYTF
TRBJ2-4 NA TRBV2 CASSESNIQYF
TRBJ1-6 TRBD1 TRBV7-2 CASSPGGSTLHF
TRBJ2-7 TRBD1 TRBV28 CASSSYTTGTGVYEQYF
TRBJ2-3 TRBD2 TRBV7-3 CASSKGLGGDTQYF
TRBJ1-5 NA TRBV7-2 CASSLEAGQDQPQHF
TRBJ2-7 NA TRBV11-2 CASSLDLATYEQYF
TRBJ1-3 NA TRBV3-1 CASSYAGEGAHF
TRBJ1-5 TRBD1 TRBV2 CASSPIRDRGRNQPQHF
TRBJ1-1 NA TRBV7-3 CASSFVGMNTEAFF
TRBJ1-1 TRBD1 TRBV7-2 CASSITQGAFEAFF
TRBJ1-6 TRBD1 TRBV29-1 CSVRTGGRDNSPLHF
TRBJ1-2 NA TRBV6-1 CASRLGTGNYGYTF
TRBJ2-4 NA TRBV19 CASTMGVQNIQYF
TRBJ2-7 NA TRBV6-1 CASTKPGPPYEQYF
TRBJ2-1 NA TRBV11-2 CASSPDVGAADHYNEQFF
TRBJ1-2 NA TRBV25-1 CASSAWGDRGYTF
TRBJ1-5 NA TRBV6-1 CASRRDQPQHF
TRBJ1-4 NA TRBV7-9 CASSPTERNEKLFF
TRBJ2-7 NA TRBV25-1 CASSNRIWYF
TRBJ1-3 TRBD1 TRBV28 CASSLGDRPSGNTIYF
TRBJ2-7 NA TRBV6-2/TRBV6-3 CASRSAGRQYEQYF
TRBJ2-7 NA TRBV6-1 CASSAGKIGSTYHEQYF
TRBJ2-5 NA TRBV11-1 CASQTTAEETQYF
TRBJ1-1 TRBD1 TRBV2 CASRATGYSTEAFF
TRBJ1-2 TRBD1 TRBV20-1 CSAPAGDSILYGYTF
TRBJ2-7 TRBD1 TRBV6-2/TRBV6-3 CASSRTGDSYEQYF
TRBJ2-1 NA TRBV30 CAWSVPAGSGLSYNEQFF
TRBJ2-4 NA TRBV29-1 CSVAGGHLKNIQYF
TRBJ1-1 TRBD1 TRBV28 CASRPTGQGAGTEAFF
TRBJ1-1 NA TRBV6-1 CASSPNRQYTEAFF
TRBJ2-7 NA TRBV5-5 CASSPTKGLGSYEQYF
TRBJ1-4 NA TRBV12-3/TRBV12-4 CASSLQRGKLFF
TRBJ1-2 NA TRBV11-2 CASSQPYRQDLYGYTF
TRBJ2-7 TRBD2 TRBV10-2 CASSSLLAGNEQYF
TRBJ2-4 TRBD1 TRBV6-2/TRBV6-3 CASSYRGRGLAKNIQYF
TRBJ2-2 TRBD2 TRBV20-1 CSARGAGGPSGTGELFF
TRBJ1-1 TRBD1 TRBV12-3/TRBV12-4 CASSLEGQGSISLAFF
TRBJ2-5 NA TRBV27 CASSTLEGVSLGETQYF
TRBJ1-2 NA TRBV28 CASSSRVRGNYGYTF
TRBJ2-7 NA TRBV5-1 CASSLWSSETYKQYF
TRBJ2-7 TRBD1 TRBV12-3/TRBV12-4 CASSLAQGAEQYF
TRBJ2-5 TRBD2 TRBV7-3 CASSLSLAGVETQYF
TRBJ1-5 NA TRBV7-2 CASTPNGGQPQHF
TRBJ1-1 NA TRBV20-1 CNAPDGPLGAFF
TRBJ2-1 NA TRBV29-1 CSVDFRVGEQFF
TRBJ1-3 NA TRBV27 CASSLSPTGNTIYF
NA NA TRBV12-5 CASGLGAVNQPQYF